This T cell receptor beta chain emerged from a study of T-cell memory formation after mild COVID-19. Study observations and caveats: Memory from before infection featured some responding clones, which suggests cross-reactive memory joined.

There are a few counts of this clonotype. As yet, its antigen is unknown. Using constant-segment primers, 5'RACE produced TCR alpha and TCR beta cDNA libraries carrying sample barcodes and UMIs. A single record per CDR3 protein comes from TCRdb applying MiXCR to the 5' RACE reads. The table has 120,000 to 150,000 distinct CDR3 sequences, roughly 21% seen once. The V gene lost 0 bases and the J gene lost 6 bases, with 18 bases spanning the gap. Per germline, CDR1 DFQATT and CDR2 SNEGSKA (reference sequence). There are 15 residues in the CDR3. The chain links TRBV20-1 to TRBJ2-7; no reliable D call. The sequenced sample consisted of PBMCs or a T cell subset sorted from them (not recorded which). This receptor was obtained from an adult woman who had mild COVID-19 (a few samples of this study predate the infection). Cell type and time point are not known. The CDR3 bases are TGCAGTGCTAGAGATCTACGCAGACCACTTGTCGAGCAGTACTTC. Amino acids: CSARDLRRPLVEQYF.